These T cell receptor beta chains were read from a single sample in a study of cytomegalovirus exposure and HLA in healthy donors. Clones were sequenced by immunoSEQ multiplex PCR, and TCRdb holds only the in-frame ones, with some missing. The sample consists of 150,000 to 200,000 clones, about 81% of them appearing once. Sequencing used PBMCs. The receptor source for this set is a woman aged 25 to 45 in good health and CMV-seronegative. The CDR3 runs from the conserved cysteine through the conserved F or W. D genes are given only for firm matches.

d_call: TRBD1; v_call: TRBV6-1; cdr3_aa: CASSQTGGTGELFF
d_call: NA; v_call: TRBV5-6; cdr3_aa: CASSRRTAYTGELFF
d_call: TRBD1; v_call: TRBV30; cdr3_aa: CAWSWTGSTPYGYTF
d_call: TRBD1; v_call: TRBV11-1; cdr3_aa: CASSGRDRNTEAFF
d_call: NA; v_call: TRBV6-1; cdr3_aa: CASSEFRGGRSYNEQFF
d_call: NA; v_call: TRBV7-9; cdr3_aa: CASTNSYEQYF
d_call: TRBD1; v_call: TRBV5-1; cdr3_aa: CASSQQGLGGNTIYF
d_call: NA; v_call: TRBV18; cdr3_aa: CASSPRGGANTGELFF
d_call: TRBD1; v_call: TRBV27; cdr3_aa: CASRQGGNTEAFF
d_call: NA; v_call: TRBV25-1; cdr3_aa: CASSEAPASLYNEQFF
d_call: TRBD2; v_call: TRBV6-5; cdr3_aa: CASSRLGGGDYEQYF
d_call: NA; v_call: TRBV19; cdr3_aa: CASSPFRWRAADTQYF
d_call: NA; v_call: TRBV29-1; cdr3_aa: CSVLAGGNTEAFF
d_call: NA; v_call: TRBV27; cdr3_aa: CASSLGRTYNEQFF
d_call: TRBD2; v_call: TRBV5-5; cdr3_aa: CASSLVLAGGHEQYF
d_call: TRBD1; v_call: TRBV10-2; cdr3_aa: CASRKQGAVPEAFF
d_call: NA; v_call: TRBV6-1; cdr3_aa: CASPMAGAGGYTF
d_call: TRBD1; v_call: TRBV28; cdr3_aa: CAILQGAGYNEQFF
d_call: TRBD1; v_call: TRBV7-9; cdr3_aa: CASSLDRAVRGNQPQHF
d_call: TRBD1; v_call: TRBV4-2; cdr3_aa: CASGKDRGRATNEKLFF
d_call: TRBD2; v_call: TRBV5-4; cdr3_aa: CASSSLAGGSGELFF
d_call: NA; v_call: TRBV28; cdr3_aa: CASSPVERTDTQYF
d_call: NA; v_call: TRBV18; cdr3_aa: CASSPNSGNEQFF
d_call: TRBD1; v_call: TRBV25-1; cdr3_aa: CASSEQGQGVTQYF
d_call: NA; v_call: TRBV2; cdr3_aa: CASTSGNQPQHF
d_call: TRBD2; v_call: TRBV4-1; cdr3_aa: CASSQDSGLASGGDEQFF
d_call: NA; v_call: TRBV29-1; cdr3_aa: CSVDSGDPDQPQHF
d_call: NA; v_call: TRBV5-6; cdr3_aa: CASSFPSTNEKLFF
d_call: NA; v_call: TRBV4-2; cdr3_aa: CASSQESQILSGNTIYF
d_call: TRBD1; v_call: TRBV5-1; cdr3_aa: CASSHGQGTYNEQFF
d_call: TRBD2; v_call: TRBV30; cdr3_aa: CAWNARASGRGRNEQFF
d_call: TRBD1; v_call: TRBV13; cdr3_aa: CASSSRGQNGELFF
d_call: TRBD1; v_call: TRBV7-9; cdr3_aa: CASSSWDRGNERETQYF
d_call: TRBD1; v_call: TRBV30; cdr3_aa: CAWSRRTGGNSPLHF
d_call: NA; v_call: TRBV9; cdr3_aa: CASSVALGEGYGYTF
d_call: TRBD2; v_call: TRBV19; cdr3_aa: CASSLSSGSWSYEQYF
d_call: TRBD2; v_call: TRBV29-1; cdr3_aa: CSVEEGGYGSTTRYF
d_call: NA; v_call: TRBV5-6; cdr3_aa: CASSPGNVETQYF
d_call: NA; v_call: TRBV9; cdr3_aa: CASSAMTGGDTIYF
d_call: TRBD1; v_call: TRBV30; cdr3_aa: CAWSVGQGGQPQHF
d_call: NA; v_call: TRBV27; cdr3_aa: CASSRTIQETQYF
d_call: NA; v_call: TRBV7-9; cdr3_aa: CASSLVYRGALGYTF
d_call: TRBD2; v_call: TRBV30; cdr3_aa: CAWSGGETQYF
d_call: NA; v_call: TRBV6-5; cdr3_aa: CASSYYGGQEQFF
d_call: TRBD1; v_call: TRBV29-1; cdr3_aa: CSVEGQGQNTIYF
d_call: NA; v_call: TRBV7-2; cdr3_aa: CASSSLQGTAFF
d_call: NA; v_call: TRBV18; cdr3_aa: CASSPLQDSYGYTF
d_call: TRBD2; v_call: TRBV4-1; cdr3_aa: CASSQDAGTSGRGGGELFF
d_call: NA; v_call: TRBV6-5; cdr3_aa: CASIRDKNTEAFF
d_call: NA; v_call: TRBV30; cdr3_aa: CAWGGLPSEPQHF
d_call: NA; v_call: TRBV5-5; cdr3_aa: CASNRRWTPAYNEQFF
d_call: TRBD1; v_call: TRBV5-4; cdr3_aa: CASSSKDRDWGEQYF
d_call: TRBD1; v_call: TRBV25-1; cdr3_aa: CASSDGQGLLYGYTF
d_call: NA; v_call: TRBV7-9; cdr3_aa: CASSPGRGLSGNTIYF
d_call: NA; v_call: TRBV30; cdr3_aa: CACPGDLGNTIYF
d_call: TRBD2; v_call: TRBV25-1; cdr3_aa: CASSAFTGTSGGDTQYF
d_call: NA; v_call: TRBV18; cdr3_aa: CASYFSVTDTQYF
d_call: NA; v_call: TRBV11-3; cdr3_aa: CASSLRERPNEQFF
d_call: TRBD1; v_call: TRBV9; cdr3_aa: CASSAGQRQETQYF
d_call: NA; v_call: TRBV4-1; cdr3_aa: CASSHSLQVYEQYF